Included here is one TCR beta chain sequence, with context. The sample is drawn from a study of T-cell memory formation after mild COVID-19. TCRdb reanalysed the 5' RACE reads using MiXCR and keeps one entry per CDR3 protein. Among 400,000 to 500,000 distinct CDR3 sequences, 20% were seen once, and the ten largest hold about 8.1%. The J segment lost 9 bases and the V segment lost 5 bases, leaving 13 bases of the junction unmatched. The CDR3 is 15 amino acids. CDR1 and CDR2 from the germline V gene are MNHEY and SVGEGT. Sequenced material: PBMCs or a T cell subset sorted from them (not recorded which). This sequence joins TRBV6-2 or TRBV6-3 and TRBJ2-1; 7 nucleotides line up with TRBD2. This sequence was found in an adult woman who had mild COVID-19 (a few samples of this study predate the infection). Cell type and time point are not known. CDR3 amino acids: CASSPLAVTGGEQFF. In DNA form, the CDR3 reads TGTGCCAGCAGTCCTCTAGCGGTTACTGGGGGTGAGCAGTTCTTC.